These 17 T cell receptor beta chains came from one sample sequenced in a study of blood T cell repertoires in COVID-19. Assay used: immunoSEQ multiplex PCR; TCRdb lists only in-frame clones, some missing. Among some 150,000 clones, under 90% were seen once, and the ten largest hold approximately 40%. Sequenced: peripheral blood. The receptor set was obtained from a human donor in a cohort sampled during active COVID-19.

The chain has TRBV2 and TRBJ1-4, with TRBD1 matching 9 bases. The CDR3 is made up of 14 amino acids. The ends lost 5 bases at V and 7 bases at J; junction bases unmatched: 5. Germline V gives CDR1 SNHLY, CDR2 FYNNEI. Here the CDR3 DNA reads TGTGCCAGCAGTTTGGGACAGGGCTCTGAAAAACTGTTTTTT. This translates into CASSLGQGSEKLFF. Full variable domain (remainder filled in from reference TRBV2 and TRBJ1-4): EPEVTQTPSHQVTQMGQEVILRCVPISNHLYFYWYRQILGQKVEFLVSFYNNEISEKSEIFDDQFSVERPDGSNFTLKIRSTKLEDSAMYFCASSLGQGSEKLFFGSGTQLSVL.

The rearrangement uses TRBV10-1 and TRBJ2-5, with a weak D call TRBD2 (5 bases). The CDR3 is 13 amino acids. In germline, CDR1 is WNHNN, CDR2 SYGVQD (reference sequence). V was pared by 8 bases and J by 5 bases, with 15 bases between. The CDR3 bases are TGCGCCAGCGGACGGTGGGGAGAGGAGACCCAGTACTTC. The encoded protein is CASGRWGEETQYF.

The chain recombines TRBV5-1 with TRBJ2-3; TRBD2 agrees at 10 bases. The CDR3 has 15 amino acids. The J segment lost 2 bases and the V segment lost 2 bases, leaving 2 bases of the junction unmatched. Per germline, CDR1 SGHRS and CDR2 YFSETQ. The CDR3 DNA reads as TGCGCCAGCAGCTTTACTAGCGGGGACACAGATACGCAGTATTTT. Its protein is CASSFTSGDTDTQYF.

The CDR3 region has the DNA TGCGCCAGCAGCTTGGAAGGGGGAGAAACGCCCCAGCATTTT. It yields the protein CASSLEGGETPQHF. The V and J genes are TRBV5-1 and TRBJ1-5; a weak D match, TRBD1 (6 bases). Germline lookup yields CDR1 SGHRS and CDR2 YFSETQ. The CDR3 is 14 amino acids. The germline V and J ends were trimmed by 0 bases and 9 bases, with 13 bases remaining between them. Variable domain in full (rest from reference TRBV5-1 and TRBJ1-5): KAGVTQTPRYLIKTRGQQVTLSCSPISGHRSVSWYQQTPGQGLQFLFEYFSETQRNKGNFPGRFSGRQFSNSRSEMNVSTLELGDSALYLCASSLEGGETPQHFGDGTRLSIL.

The gene calls are TRBV18 and TRBJ1-1; 9 bases are a match to TRBD1. This CDR3 spans 15 amino acids. The germline gives CDR1 KGHSH, CDR2 LQKENI. J was trimmed by 1 base and V by 6 bases; bases with no gene match: 6. CDR3 sequence reads: CASSNRDRENTEAFF. DNA for the CDR3: TGTGCCAGCTCCAACCGGGACAGGGAGAACACTGAAGCTTTCTTT.

J is TRBJ2-7 and V is TRBV12-3 or TRBV12-4; D perhaps matches TRBD1 (6 bases). The ends were cut back, 6 bases at V and 2 bases at J, with 11 bases in the middle. The CDR3 length is 13 residues. The CDR3 nucleotides are TGTGCCAGCAGCAAGGACAGCCCCTACGAGCAGTACTTC. Amino acids: CASSKDSPYEQYF.

The rearrangement joins TRBV29-1 to TRBJ2-2; weak D call: TRBD2 (5 bases). CDR3 length: 11 residues. Germline V gene data show CDR1 as SQVTM and CDR2 as ANQGSEA. Trimming shortened V by 4 bases and J by 7 bases, and 7 bases separated the two germline ends. The CDR3: CSVARGGELFF. DNA for the CDR3: TGCAGCGTTGCACGGGGCGGGGAGCTGTTTTTT.

This rearrangement joins TRBV7-3 to TRBJ1-2, with 9 bases fitting TRBD1. CDR3 length: 13 amino acids. In germline, CDR1 is SGHTA, CDR2 FQGTGA. V trimming: 5 bases; J trimming: 5 bases; junction bases outside the gene matches: 3. The CDR3 is CASSKDRGYGYTF. CDR3 bases: TGTGCCAGCAGCAAGGACAGGGGTTATGGCTACACCTTC.

This chain connects TRBV7-2 to TRBJ2-1; 12 bases agree with TRBD2. V trimming: 5 bases; J trimming: 4 bases; junction bases outside the gene matches: 9. Germline CDR1 and CDR2: SGHTA and FQGNSA. The CDR3 sequence is 17 residues long. The CDR3 DNA follows: TGTGCCAGCAGCCCCCTGACTAGCGGGGGATCTTACAATGAGCAGTTCTTC. Translated: CASSPLTSGGSYNEQFF.

The chain joins TRBV5-1 to TRBJ2-3, with 7 bases that match TRBD1. J was trimmed by 4 bases and V by 1 base; bases with no gene match: 6. The CDR3 extends over 15 amino acids. The germline CDR1 and CDR2 sequences are SGHRS and YFSETQ. Here the CDR3 DNA reads TGCGCCAGCAGCTTGACAGGGGCTTTGGCAGATACGCAGTATTTT. Translated, it gives CASSLTGALADTQYF.

The V call is TRBV6-2 or TRBV6-3, the J call TRBJ1-2; TRBD1 might be the D (5 bases). The V and J ends lost 6 bases and 5 bases respectively, with 13 bases between them. Germline values: CDR1 MNHEY, CDR2 SVGEGT. The CDR3 runs 13 residues. The CDR3 is CASSQTEFYGYTF. The CDR3 nucleotides read TGTGCCAGCAGCCAGACAGAATTTTATGGCTACACCTTC.

This chain connects TRBV19 to TRBJ2-4; D might be TRBD2 (5 bases). Germline V gene lookup returns CDR1 LNHDA and CDR2 SQIVND (reference sequence). The CDR3 has 14 residues. Trimming left V 4 bases short and J 6 bases short, with 13 bases between. CDR3 loop: CASSTPDRGNIQYF. The CDR3 nucleotides read TGTGCCAGTAGTACCCCGGATCGGGGAAACATTCAGTACTTC.

The J gene is TRBJ1-2, the V gene TRBV7-2; D is uncertain. V gave up 1 base and J gave up 4 bases, with 7 bases separating them. The CDR3 runs to 13 residues. In germline, CDR1 is SGHTA, CDR2 FQGNSA. For the CDR3, the DNA is TGTGCCAGCAGCTTAGACTCCTCCTATGGCTACACCTTC. It encodes CASSLDSSYGYTF. The whole variable domain, filled in from reference TRBV7-2 and TRBJ1-2, reads GAGVSQSPSNKVTEKGKDVELRCDPISGHTALYWYRQSLGQGLEFLIYFQGNSAPDKSGLPSDRFSAERTGGSVSTLTIQRTQQEDSAVYLCASSLDSSYGYTFGSGTRLTVV.

This clone has only one observation. One end of the junction is discordant with germline, which a read error may explain. The V and J genes are TRBV2 and TRBJ2-1, with unresolved D. Per germline, CDR1 SNHLY and CDR2 FYNNEI. CDR3 size: 13 residues. CDR3 sequence (DNA): TGTGCCGGCAGTCGTAGCTCCTACAATGAGCAGTTCTTC. Translating gives CAGSRSSYNEQFF.

This chain connects TRBV18 to TRBJ1-1; tentatively, D is TRBD1 (5 bases). Looked up from germline, CDR1 is KGHSH and CDR2 is LQKENI. The CDR3 totals 13 residues. V lost 1 base and J lost 3, with 6 bases in between. CDR3 nucleotides: TGTGCCAGCTCACCACGGGGGGACACTGAAGCTTTCTTT. Protein product: CASSPRGDTEAFF.

The chain carries TRBV5-1 and TRBJ2-5, with 10 bases aligning to TRBD1. V trimming: 2 bases; J trimming: 1 base; junction bases outside the gene matches: 5. The length of the CDR3 is 16 residues. The germline V gene has CDR1 SGHRS and CDR2 YFSETQ. CDR3 in DNA: TGCGCCAGCAGCTTCAGCGGGACAGGGGCCCAAGAGACCCAGTACTTC. Protein sequence: CASSFSGTGAQETQYF.

This clone was recorded a few times. This chain joins TRBV24-1 and TRBJ2-1, with D perhaps TRBD2 (6 bases). Germline CDR1 is KGHDR and CDR2 is SFDVKD. The CDR3 contains 15 residues. V gave up 4 bases and J gave up 7 bases, with 16 bases separating them. This CDR3 reads CATSDQDYFGNEQFF. The CDR3 bases are TGTGCCACCAGTGACCAGGACTATTTCGGGAATGAGCAGTTCTTC.